This entry concerns a single T cell receptor beta chain. This CDR3 contains 15 residues. V lost 10 bases, J lost 4 bases, and 10 bases stayed unmatched. The data are from a study of T cells after yellow fever vaccination. TCRdb called the 5' RACE reads again in MiXCR, with one record for every CDR3 protein. The sample includes about 310,000 distinct CDR3 sequences, more than 3% seen only once; the top ten take around 24%. The chain joins TRBV12-3 or TRBV12-4 to TRBJ1-5; 10 nucleotides match TRBD1. The source material was PBMCs, sampled on the day of the yellow fever booster vaccination. This sequence originates from a man between 18 and 29 years old who received the YFV17D yellow fever vaccine. The CDR3, as DNA: TGTGCCACCGACGAAGGGACAGGGGTTAATCAGCCCCAGCATTTT. Protein sequence: CATDEGTGVNQPQHF.